A single sample is the source of the 22 T cell receptor beta chains below, sequenced in a study of blood T cell repertoires in COVID-19. The method was immunoSEQ multiplex PCR; TCRdb's version includes in-frame clones alone and lacks a portion of them. The sample has 210,000 or so clones, just over 90% seen once. Sample: peripheral blood. The receptors shown here come from a young man with acute or convalescent COVID-19.

This clone was picked up a small number of times. The CDR3 region has the DNA TGTGCCACCAGTGATGGGAGCGGGAGGGCCACAGATACGCAGTATTTT. It codes for CATSDGSGRATDTQYF. The chain carries TRBV24-1 and TRBJ2-3, with 10 bases fitting TRBD2. V trimming: 3 bases; J trimming: 2 bases; junction bases outside the gene matches: 4. In germline, CDR1 is KGHDR, CDR2 SFDVKD. This CDR3 region has 16 residues.

This CDR3 reads CASSNPGVDYGYTF. CDR3 sequence (DNA): TGTGCCAGCAGTAACCCAGGGGTCGACTATGGCTACACCTTC. The chain employs TRBV27 and TRBJ1-2, with D perhaps matching TRBD1 (6 bases). CDR1 and CDR2 from the germline V gene are MNHEY and SMNVEV (reference sequence). This CDR3 has 14 residues. V lost 5 bases and J lost 3, with 13 bases in between.

The chain is built from TRBV6-6 and TRBJ2-5; TRBD1 agrees at 7 bases. The CDR3 has 15 residues. Germline V gene sequence: CDR1 MNHNY, CDR2 SVGAGI (reference sequence). V lost 6 bases, J lost 1 base, and 8 bases stayed unmatched. CDR3 sequence (DNA): TGTGCCAGCAGCTCCCATAGGACAGGCCAAGAGACCCAGTACTTC. It is translated as CASSSHRTGQETQYF.

The genes are TRBV4-1 and TRBJ1-6; 7 bases match TRBD1. The CDR3 extends over 16 amino acids. Germline V gives CDR1 MGHRA, CDR2 YSYEKL. With 1 base clipped from V and 6 bases from J, the junction kept 6 bases outside the gene matches. The CDR3 reads CASSQGRGGGNSPLHF. CDR3 DNA sequence: TGCGCCAGCAGCCAAGGAAGAGGGGGCGGTAATTCACCCCTCCACTTT.

CDR3 nucleotide sequence: TGTGCCAGCAGCTTGGCTGCCGGGACTAGCGGGGCACAGCAGTACTTC. Translating gives CASSLAAGTSGAQQYF. The genes are TRBV5-5 and TRBJ2-7; the match to TRBD2 covers 13 bases. V was pared by 0 bases and J by 8 bases, with 8 bases of the junction left unmatched. In germline, CDR1 is SGHKS, CDR2 YYEKEE (reference sequence). This CDR3 spans 16 amino acids. Full variable domain (outside the CDR3, taken from reference TRBV5-5 and TRBJ2-7): DAGVTQSPTHLIKTRGQQVTLRCSPISGHKSVSWYQQVLGQGPQFIFQYYEKEERGRGNFPDRFSARQFPNYSSELNVNALLLGDSALYLCASSLAAGTSGAQQYFGPGTRLTVT.

The V and J genes are TRBV29-1 and TRBJ1-1, with D perhaps TRBD1 (5 bases). The CDR3 length is 11 residues. The V gene lost 6 bases and the J gene lost 9 bases, with 14 bases spanning the gap. CDR1 is SQVTM and CDR2 is ANQGSEA in the germline V gene. As DNA, the CDR3 is TGCAGCGTACGCAGGGAGGCACAAGCTTTCTTT. It yields the protein CSVRREAQAFF.

About this clone: Other DNA sequences in the same sample also yield this CDR3. The chain combines TRBV5-1 with TRBJ2-7; tentatively, D is TRBD2 (5 bases). V was pared by 0 bases and J by 3 bases, with 7 bases between. This CDR3 has 13 residues. Germline V gives CDR1 SGHRS, CDR2 YFSETQ. CDR3: CASSLEGDYEQYF. The CDR3 DNA reads as TGCGCCAGCAGCTTGGAGGGAGACTACGAGCAGTACTTC. The whole variable domain, filled in from reference TRBV5-1 and TRBJ2-7, reads KAGVTQTPRYLIKTRGQQVTLSCSPISGHRSVSWYQQTPGQGLQFLFEYFSETQRNKGNFPGRFSGRQFSNSRSEMNVSTLELGDSALYLCASSLEGDYEQYFGPGTRLTVT.

The gene calls are TRBV2 and TRBJ2-1, with D tentatively TRBD2 (5 bases). This CDR3 has 15 residues. V was shortened by 6 bases and J by 0 bases, with 12 bases between the two germline ends. Germline V gene data show CDR1 as SNHLY and CDR2 as FYNNEI. CDR3 residues: CASSPSGTSYNEQFF. CDR3 bases: TGTGCCAGCAGCCCGTCGGGAACCTCCTACAATGAGCAGTTCTTC.

This chain joins TRBV28 and TRBJ1-2; TRBD1 aligns across 7 bases. Looked up from germline, CDR1 is MDHEN and CDR2 is SYDVKM. Unmatched junction bases numbered 7, after V lost 6 bases and J lost 3 bases. The length of the CDR3 is 14 residues. The CDR3, as DNA: TGTGCCAGCAGCCCAGGGGGAGACGACTATGGCTACACCTTC. It translates to CASSPGGDDYGYTF.

The rearrangement joins TRBV3-1 (or the pseudogene TRBV3-2) to TRBJ2-5, with 7 bases matching TRBD1. The CDR3 extends over 17 amino acids. CDR1 is LGHDT and CDR2 is YNNKEL in the germline V gene (reference sequence). The J segment lost 1 base and the V segment lost 1 base, leaving 9 bases of the junction unmatched. CDR3 amino acids: CASSQARTGTVQETQYF. CDR3 nucleotides: TGTGCCAGCAGCCAAGCCCGAACCGGGACAGTCCAAGAGACCCAGTACTTC.

This clone was seen repeatedly, ten times or more. The chain is built from TRBV10-1 and TRBJ2-7, with D perhaps matching TRBD2 (6 bases). The V and J ends lost 2 bases and 4 bases respectively, with 6 bases between them. Per the germline V gene, CDR1 is WNHNN and CDR2 is SYGVQD (reference sequence). The CDR3 is 12 residues long. Written as DNA, the CDR3 is TGCGCCAGCAGTGAGGCGGGGTACGAGCAGTACTTC. Residues: CASSEAGYEQYF.

This clone was seen a single time. The rearrangement links TRBV10-2 to TRBJ2-2, with D perhaps matching TRBD2 (5 bases). Deletions cut 1 base from V and 7 bases from J, with 10 bases between. This CDR3 is built from 14 residues. CDR1 WSHSY and CDR2 SAAADI come from the germline V gene. The CDR3 spells CASSEFEGSGELFF. The CDR3 nucleotides are TGCGCCAGCAGTGAGTTTGAGGGAAGCGGGGAGCTGTTTTTT.

The rearrangement links TRBV30 to TRBJ1-4; no firm D call. Germline V gene data show CDR1 as GTSNPN and CDR2 as SVGIG (reference sequence). The CDR3 consists of 15 residues. V was trimmed by 5 bases and J by 2 bases, leaving 15 bases between them. Here the CDR3 reads CAWSPGWSTNEKLFF. CDR3 sequence (DNA): TGTGCCTGGTCCCCCGGGTGGAGTACTAATGAAAAACTGTTTTTT.

The chain carries TRBV19 and TRBJ1-5; D possibly corresponds to TRBD1 (6 bases). Trimming took 4 bases from V and 9 from J, leaving 13 bases between them. The CDR3 contains 13 residues. CDR1 LNHDA and CDR2 SQIVND come from the germline V gene (reference sequence). CDR3 sequence (DNA): TGTGCCAGTAGTACAGGGACAATGCGGCCCCAGCATTTT. Translation gives CASSTGTMRPQHF.

The chain employs TRBV5-1 and TRBJ1-1; D call uncertain. V lost 0 bases to trimming and J lost 5 bases, with 8 bases between them. The CDR3 has 13 amino acids. Looked up from germline, CDR1 is SGHRS and CDR2 is YFSETQ. As DNA, the CDR3 is TGCGCCAGCAGCTTGGTTTTCGGGACTGAAGCTTTCTTT. Translated: CASSLVFGTEAFF. Based on the CDR3 plus reference TRBV5-1 and TRBJ1-1, the full variable domain is KAGVTQTPRYLIKTRGQQVTLSCSPISGHRSVSWYQQTPGQGLQFLFEYFSETQRNKGNFPGRFSGRQFSNSRSEMNVSTLELGDSALYLCASSLVFGTEAFFGQGTRLTVV.

CDR3 nucleotide sequence: TGTGCCAGCAGCTTAGGACTGGGAAACACCATATATTTT. Translated: CASSLGLGNTIYF. The J gene is TRBJ1-3, the V gene TRBV13; D not certain. CDR3 size: 13 residues. V gave up 0 bases and J gave up 4 bases, with 4 bases separating them. Per the germline V gene, CDR1 is PRHDT and CDR2 is FYEKMQ (reference sequence). Using reference TRBV13 and TRBJ1-3 for the parts outside the CDR3, the full variable domain is AAGVIQSPRHLIKEKRETATLKCYPIPRHDTVYWYQQGPGQDPQFLISFYEKMQSDKGSIPDRFSAQQFSDYHSELNMSSLELGDSALYFCASSLGLGNTIYFGEGSWLTVV.

The chain is built from TRBV2 and TRBJ1-5; D is perhaps TRBD1 (6 bases). The CDR3 consists of 15 residues. Trimming took off 4 bases at V and 0 bases at J, with 10 bases between the two ends. Germline CDR1 SNHLY, CDR2 FYNNEI. CDR3: CASSVTGDSNQPQHF. CDR3 DNA sequence: TGTGCCAGCAGTGTGACAGGAGATAGCAATCAGCCCCAGCATTTT.

This chain links TRBV4-1 with TRBJ2-7; 8 bases match TRBD1. The V gene end was trimmed by 4 bases and the J gene end by 4 bases; junction bases not matched to a gene: 9. Germline V lookup: CDR1 MGHRA, CDR2 YSYEKL. This CDR3 contains 15 residues. The CDR3 is CASSPDGTGLYEQYF. As DNA, the CDR3 is TGCGCCAGCAGCCCGGACGGGACAGGATTATACGAGCAGTACTTC.

In its sample, this clone was seen once. The CDR3 DNA sequence: TGTGCCAGCAGTGCTCGGGACAGTAACTATGGCTACACCTTC. This sequence encodes CASSARDSNYGYTF. The chain combines TRBV28 with TRBJ1-2; 7 bases align to TRBD1. Germline V lookup: CDR1 MDHEN, CDR2 SYDVKM. The ends lost 5 bases at V and 1 base at J; junction bases unmatched: 4. There are 14 residues in the CDR3.

The chain couples TRBV13 to TRBJ2-7; 8 nucleotides agree with TRBD2. V lost 3 bases and J lost 0; bases outside the gene matches: 13. This CDR3 has 18 residues. Looked up from germline, CDR1 is PRHDT and CDR2 is FYEKMQ (reference sequence). The CDR3 sequence is CASSFSAYAGGSSYEQYF. The DNA for the CDR3 is TGTGCCAGCAGCTTCTCTGCGTACGCGGGAGGTTCCTCCTACGAGCAGTACTTC.

The chain combines TRBV2 with TRBJ2-7, with TRBD2 matching over 12 bases. Per germline, CDR1 SNHLY and CDR2 FYNNEI. V was clipped by 8 bases and J by 6 bases; unmatched bases: 5. This CDR3 has 13 amino acids. The CDR3 sequence is CASGLAGNTEQYF. The CDR3 DNA reads TGTGCCAGCGGACTAGCGGGAAATACCGAGCAGTACTTC. The full variable domain, its missing parts supplied by reference TRBV2 and TRBJ2-7, is EPEVTQTPSHQVTQMGQEVILRCVPISNHLYFYWYRQILGQKVEFLVSFYNNEISEKSEIFDDQFSVERPDGSNFTLKIRSTKLEDSAMYFCASGLAGNTEQYFGPGTRLTVT.

The chain carries TRBV29-1 and TRBJ1-2; 7 positions agree with TRBD1. CDR3 length equals 12 residues. CDR1 is SQVTM, CDR2 ANQGSEA, per germline. V gave up 5 bases and J gave up 2 bases; unmatched junction bases: 2. CDR3 loop: CSVMTGNYGYTF. Written as DNA, the CDR3 is TGCAGCGTTATGACAGGGAACTATGGCTACACCTTC.